This TCR beta chain was sequenced in a study of T cells in Graves' hyperthyroidism and ophthalmopathy. In the study overall: Specimen type is peripheral blood, collected at initial diagnosis prior to any treatment. Study-level points and caveats: A model of 13 V-J features distinguished ophthalmopathy from stable hyperthyroidism.

The CDR3 contains 13 residues. Trimming stripped 7 bases from V and 6 bases from J, with 15 bases between. Germline CDR1 and CDR2: KGHDR and SFDVKD. This clonotype has at least ten counts. Its specificity is not known. Researchers defined stable Graves' hyperthyroidism as no ophthalmopathy progression within 18 months. Diagnosis relied on clinical symptoms, serum thyroxine and TRAb, thyroid ultrasound and orbital computed tomography. Using RNA transcripts as the source, TCR beta CDR3 regions were amplified. An initial round of RT-PCR targeting the TCR CDR3 relied on the HTBI primer set. Each CDR3 protein gets one entry after TCRdb re-called the multiplex PCR reads with MiXCR. The sample yields roughly 700,000 distinct CDR3 sequences, roughly 17% seen once.

This clonotype was sampled from a man aged 50 or older with Graves' hyperthyroidism. This chain uses TRBV24-1 with TRBJ2-7; maybe TRBD1 (6 bases). Material: blood. The CDR3 sequence is CATSDGGLLEQYF. The CDR3 DNA follows: TGTGCCACCAGCGATGGGGGCCTCCTCGAGCAGTACTTC.